The rows below give T cell receptor beta chains drawn from one sample of a study of molecular identifiers for immune sequencing clone quantification. MiXCR, applied by TCRdb to the PCR reads, yields one record per CDR3 protein. Among tens of thousands of distinct CDR3 sequences listed, around a sixth were seen once. The sample was naive CD8+ T cells from blood, with Jurkat cell RNA spiked in. The source of these receptors is a human donor in good health. Some libraries in this study had Jurkat cell RNA spiked in. Both conserved end residues are part of each CDR3. Fields, in order: J gene, D gene, clone size, V gene, CDR3 DNA, CDR3 protein. A D gene is named only where the DNA matches it firmly. Clone size is not always given. Where it is, it says once, few, many or a class for expanded clones.

>TRBJ2-1|TRBD1|many|TRBV6-5
TGTGCCAGCAGTTACGACAGGGACCCCTACAATGAGCAGTTCTTC
CASSYDRDPYNEQFF
>TRBJ2-5|.|many|TRBV27
TGTGCCAGCAGTTCGCTCGCTGGCTACCAAGAGACCCAGTACTTC
CASSSLAGYQETQYF
>TRBJ2-2|.|many|TRBV2
TGTGCCAGCAGAGCGGTGCCCGGGGAGCTGTTTTTT
CASRAVPGELFF
>TRBJ2-1|TRBD2|many|TRBV7-9
TGTGCCAGCAGCCCAACTAGCGGGAGGGCCGATGAGCAGTTCTTC
CASSPTSGRADEQFF
>TRBJ2-7|TRBD2|many|TRBV7-9
TGTGCCAGCAGCATGGCGGGGGAGGAGCAGTACTTC
CASSMAGEEQYF
>TRBJ1-1|.|.|TRBV19
TGTGCCAGTAGTTGGTCTGGGGGAAACACTGAAGCTTTCTTT
CASSWSGGNTEAFF
>TRBJ2-7|TRBD2|.|TRBV14
TGTGCCAGCAGCCAAGATTGGCCTAGCGGGAGCGTGGGGCAGTACTTC
CASSQDWPSGSVGQYF
>TRBJ1-1|.|many|TRBV6-5
TGTGCCAGCAGTTATCACGGACGGGATGAAGCTTTCTTT
CASSYHGRDEAFF
>TRBJ2-5|.|many|TRBV28
TGTGCCAGCAGTTTAGGGTTGCTGGGGAGGCCAAGGGGGCAAGAGACCCAGTACTTC
CASSLGLLGRPRGQETQYF
>TRBJ2-5|.|many|TRBV7-8
TGTGCCAGCAGCTTAGGGGTCCAAGAGACCCAGTACTTC
CASSLGVQETQYF
>TRBJ1-1|.|many|TRBV28
TGTGCCAGCAGTTTGGGCACTGAAGCTTTCTTT
CASSLGTEAFF
>TRBJ2-1|.|.|TRBV2
TGTGCCAGCAGGACCTACAATGAGCAGCTCTTC
CASRTYNEQLF
>TRBJ2-3|TRBD2|many|TRBV10-3
TGTGCCACCCGGAGGGGGACTAGCGGGGGAGACGATACGCAGTATTTT
CATRRGTSGGDDTQYF
>TRBJ2-1|.|few|TRBV19
TGTGCCAGTAGTATAGACACGGGGAATGAGCAGTTCTTC
CASSIDTGNEQFF
>TRBJ2-1|.|.|TRBV27
TGTGCCAGCAGTCGCCCGGACAGCCTCTCCTACAATGAGCAGTTCTTC
CASSRPDSLSYNEQFF
>TRBJ1-2|TRBD1|.|TRBV14
TGTGCCAGCAGTCGACAGGGGGCTAACTATGGCTACACCTTC
CASSRQGANYGYTF
>TRBJ1-2|.|many|TRBV4-3
TGCGCCAGCAGCCATAGTTATAGTCCCACCAATGGCTACACCTTC
CASSHSYSPTNGYTF
>TRBJ2-2|.|many|TRBV7-6
TGTGCCAGCAGCTTAGGGCCCCAGGTTAACACCGGGGAGCTGTTTTTT
CASSLGPQVNTGELFF
>TRBJ2-1|TRBD2|many|TRBV7-6
TGTGCCAGCAGCTGGATCCTGGGGGAGCGGGGCGATGAGCAGTTCTTC
CASSWILGERGDEQFF
>TRBJ2-1|.|.|TRBV5-4
TGTGCCAGCAGCTTGGGGGGGGACAGATGGTTCTTC
CASSLGGDRWFF
>TRBJ2-2|TRBD2|many|TRBV11-2
TGTGCCAGCAGCTTATACGGGACTAGCGGGAGGTCCGACACCGGGGAGCTGTTTTTT
CASSLYGTSGRSDTGELFF
>TRBJ2-7|.|.|TRBV27
TGTGCCAGCAGCCCAGCAGGGAGCTCCTACGAGCAGTACTTC
CASSPAGSSYEQYF
>TRBJ1-1|TRBD1|many|TRBV12-3/TRBV12-4
TGTGCCAGCAGTTTAGCCGGGACAGGGAGAAAGTTCGCTGAAGCTTTCTTT
CASSLAGTGRKFAEAFF
>TRBJ1-4|.|few|TRBV5-3
TGTGCCAGAAGCCCACGGGGGAATGAAAAACTGTTTTTT
CARSPRGNEKLFF
>TRBJ2-3|TRBD2|many|TRBV14
TGTGCCAGCAGCACCGGACTAGTCTGGTCCACAGATACGCAGTATTTT
CASSTGLVWSTDTQYF
>TRBJ2-7|.|few|TRBV19
TGTGCCAGTAGTATTGTACTAGGAGGCGAGCAGTACTTC
CASSIVLGGEQYF
>TRBJ2-1|TRBD1|.|TRBV28
TGTGCCAGCAGTAGACAGGGGCAGTTCTTC
CASSRQGQFF
>TRBJ1-1|.|many|TRBV11-2
TGTGCCAGCAGCTTAACCGAAGTACCTGAAGCTTTCTTT
CASSLTEVPEAFF
>TRBJ2-1|TRBD1|many|TRBV14
TGTGCCAGCAGCCATATAGGACAGGGTAATGAGCAGTTCTTC
CASSHIGQGNEQFF
>TRBJ2-7|TRBD1|.|TRBV2
TGTGCCAGCTCAGCTCGGGACAGGTCCTACGAGCAGTACTTC
CASSARDRSYEQYF
>TRBJ2-1|.|few|TRBV12-3/TRBV12-4
TGTGCCAGCAGTTTATTGGTCAGTCCCAATGAGCAGTTCTTC
CASSLLVSPNEQFF
>TRBJ2-1|TRBD2|many|TRBV7-2
TGTGCCAGCAGCTTGGTAGCGGGAGGGCCGTACAATGAGCAGTTCTTC
CASSLVAGGPYNEQFF
>TRBJ1-1|TRBD1|many|TRBV7-9
TGTGCCAGCAGCCTGACTTATCTACAGGGGAGTGAAGCTTTCTTT
CASSLTYLQGSEAFF
>TRBJ2-7|.|many|TRBV6-2/TRBV6-3
TGTGCCAGCAGTTACTCTGGGGGATCTGCCTACGAGCAGTACTTC
CASSYSGGSAYEQYF
>TRBJ1-5|TRBD1|.|TRBV2
TGTGCCAGCAGTTTAACAGGGGAACTGAATCAGCCCCAGCATTTT
CASSLTGELNQPQHF
>TRBJ2-1|.|.|TRBV5-3
TGTGCCAGCAGCTCCCTACAAGACCTTTTTTACAATGAGCAGTTCTTC
CASSSLQDLFYNEQFF
>TRBJ2-3|.|.|TRBV12-2
TGTGCAGGTCGCTTACTCCTAGCGGGTCCTCTGGCGTATTTT
CAGRLLLAGPLAYF
>TRBJ2-5|.|few|TRBV19
TGTGCCAGTAGTATAGATCTCGGGGGACAAGAGACCCAGTACTTC
CASSIDLGGQETQYF
>TRBJ2-3|.|.|TRBV27
TGTGCCAGCAGTTCCTTTCCGCCCTCTAGCACAGATACGCAGTATTTT
CASSSFPPSSTDTQYF
>TRBJ2-7|TRBD2|few|TRBV9
TGTGCCAGCAGCGCGCGGCTCGGGACTATCCTATACGAGCAGTACTTC
CASSARLGTILYEQYF
>TRBJ1-5|.|many|TRBV27
TGTGCCAGCAGTTTCAACCAGGGGTATCAGCCCCAGCATTTT
CASSFNQGYQPQHF
>TRBJ2-7|TRBD2|few|TRBV9
TGTGCCAGCAGCCCGAGCGGGATCTCCTACGAGCAGTACTTC
CASSPSGISYEQYF
>TRBJ1-4|TRBD1|many|TRBV5-1
TGCGCCAGCAGCTCCGACAGGGGGGATGAAAAACTGTTTTTT
CASSSDRGDEKLFF
>TRBJ1-2|TRBD1|many|TRBV5-4
TGTGCCACCCAACCGACAGGGGGCGATCGTAATCCGAACTATGGCTACACCTTC
CATQPTGGDRNPNYGYTF
>TRBJ2-7|TRBD1|many|TRBV4-3
TGCGCCAGCAGCCAAGATAATACAGGGGGCAGGGACGAGCAGTACTTC
CASSQDNTGGRDEQYF
>TRBJ2-3|TRBD2|many|TRBV12-3/TRBV12-4
TGTGCCAGCACCAACGGAGTCGACGCTAGCGGGACCACGCAGTATTTT
CASTNGVDASGTTQYF
>TRBJ2-1|TRBD2|many|TRBV7-3
TGTGCCAGCAGCTTAATCGCTAGCGGCGGCAATGAGCAGTTCTTC
CASSLIASGGNEQFF
>TRBJ1-1|.|many|TRBV28
TGTGCCAGCAGTACAAACAGGAGGACTGAAGCTTTCTTT
CASSTNRRTEAFF
>TRBJ2-3|.|many|TRBV2
TGTGCCAGCCCGGGACTCCAGAGGGATACGCAGTATTTT
CASPGLQRDTQYF
>TRBJ2-7|.|many|TRBV2
TGTGCCAGCAGCCCCAGCCCGGGACTGGATAACTACGAGCAGTACTTC
CASSPSPGLDNYEQYF
>TRBJ2-6|.|many|TRBV30
TGTGGCTCTGGGGCCAACGTCCTGACTTTC
CGSGANVLTF
>TRBJ1-5|.|many|TRBV28
TGTGCCAGCACCCCCAGAAGTGTTTATAGCAATCAGCCCCAGCATTTT
CASTPRSVYSNQPQHF
>TRBJ2-7|.|many|TRBV4-1
TGCGCCAGCAGCCAAGCCACCACCCGAAACTACGAGCAGTACTTC
CASSQATTRNYEQYF
>TRBJ1-1|.|many|TRBV19
TGTGCCAGTAGTATTTGGGCTGCTCCAGAAGAAGCTTTCTTT
CASSIWAAPEEAFF
>TRBJ1-1|.|many|TRBV11-2
TGTGCCAGCAGCTTTTCACAGTTGAACACTGAAGCTTTCTTT
CASSFSQLNTEAFF
>TRBJ2-1|TRBD2|many|TRBV3-1
TGTGCCAGCGGAACACCCGCGGGGGGAGAAGTTGAGCAGTTCTTC
CASGTPAGGEVEQFF
>TRBJ2-6|TRBD1|many|TRBV6-1
TGTGCCAGCAGTGAAGGATTAGACAGGGCTGGGGCCAACGTCCTGACTTTC
CASSEGLDRAGANVLTF